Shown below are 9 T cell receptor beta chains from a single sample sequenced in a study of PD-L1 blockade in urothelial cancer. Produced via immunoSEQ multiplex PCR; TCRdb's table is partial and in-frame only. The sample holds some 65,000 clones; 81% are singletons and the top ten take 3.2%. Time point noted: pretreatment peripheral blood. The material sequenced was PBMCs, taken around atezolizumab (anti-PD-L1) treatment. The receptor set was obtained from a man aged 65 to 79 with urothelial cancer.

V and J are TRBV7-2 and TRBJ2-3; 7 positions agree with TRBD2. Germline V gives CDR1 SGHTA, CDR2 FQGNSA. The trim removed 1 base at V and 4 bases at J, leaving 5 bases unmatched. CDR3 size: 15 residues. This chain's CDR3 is CASSLVGLAADTQYF. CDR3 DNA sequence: TGTGCCAGCAGCTTAGTTGGGCTAGCGGCAGATACGCAGTATTTT.

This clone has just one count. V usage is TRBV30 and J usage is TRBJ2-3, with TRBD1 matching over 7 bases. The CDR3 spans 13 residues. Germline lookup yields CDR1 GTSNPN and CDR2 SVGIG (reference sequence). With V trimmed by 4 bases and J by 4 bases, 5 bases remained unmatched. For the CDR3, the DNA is TGTGCCTGGAAAATTACAGGGGCAGATACGCAGTATTTT. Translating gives CAWKITGADTQYF.

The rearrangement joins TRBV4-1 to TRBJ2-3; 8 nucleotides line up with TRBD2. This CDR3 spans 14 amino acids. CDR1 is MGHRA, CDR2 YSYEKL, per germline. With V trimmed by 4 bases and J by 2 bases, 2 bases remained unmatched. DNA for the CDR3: TGCGCCAGCAGCCGAGGACTAGCCACAGATACGCAGTATTTT. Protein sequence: CASSRGLATDTQYF.

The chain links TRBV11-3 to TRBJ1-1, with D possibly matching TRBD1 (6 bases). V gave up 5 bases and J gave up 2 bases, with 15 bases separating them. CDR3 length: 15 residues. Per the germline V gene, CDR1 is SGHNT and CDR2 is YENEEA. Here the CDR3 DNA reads TGTGCCAGCAGCCCCTCCGGGACAACCAACACTGAAGCTTTCTTT. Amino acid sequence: CASSPSGTTNTEAFF.

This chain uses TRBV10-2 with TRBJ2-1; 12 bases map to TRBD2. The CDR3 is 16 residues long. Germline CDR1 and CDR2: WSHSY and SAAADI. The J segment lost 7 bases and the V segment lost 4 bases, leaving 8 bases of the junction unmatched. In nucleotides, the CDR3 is TGCGCCAGCAGTGGGGAAGGGACTAGCGGGCGTAATGAGCAGTTCTTC. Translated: CASSGEGTSGRNEQFF.

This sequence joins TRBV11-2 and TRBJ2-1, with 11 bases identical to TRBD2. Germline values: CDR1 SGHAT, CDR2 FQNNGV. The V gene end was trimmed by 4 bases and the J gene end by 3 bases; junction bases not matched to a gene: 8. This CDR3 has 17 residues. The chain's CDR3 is CASSSSMLAGGYNEQFF. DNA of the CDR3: TGTGCCAGCAGCTCCTCGATGCTAGCGGGGGGCTACAATGAGCAGTTCTTC.

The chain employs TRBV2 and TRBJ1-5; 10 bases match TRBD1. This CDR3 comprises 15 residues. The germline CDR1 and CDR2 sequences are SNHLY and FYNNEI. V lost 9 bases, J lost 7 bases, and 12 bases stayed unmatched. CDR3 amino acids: CASARTGGIGQPQHF. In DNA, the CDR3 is TGTGCCAGTGCCCGGACAGGGGGGATAGGGCAGCCCCAGCATTTT.

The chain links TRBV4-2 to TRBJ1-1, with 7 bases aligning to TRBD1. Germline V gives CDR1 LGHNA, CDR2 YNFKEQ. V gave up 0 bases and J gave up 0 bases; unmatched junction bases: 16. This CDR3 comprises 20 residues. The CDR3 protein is CASSQEGYEGAGGMNTEAFF. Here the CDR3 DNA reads TGTGCCAGCAGCCAAGAAGGATATGAGGGGGCTGGGGGTATGAACACTGAAGCTTTCTTT.

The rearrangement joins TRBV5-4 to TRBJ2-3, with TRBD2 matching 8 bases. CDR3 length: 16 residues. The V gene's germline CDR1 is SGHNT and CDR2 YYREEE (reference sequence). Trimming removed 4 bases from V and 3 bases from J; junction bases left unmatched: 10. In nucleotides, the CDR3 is TGTGCCAGCAGCAGAAAAGCGGGAGAGGTTACAGATACGCAGTATTTT. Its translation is CASSRKAGEVTDTQYF.